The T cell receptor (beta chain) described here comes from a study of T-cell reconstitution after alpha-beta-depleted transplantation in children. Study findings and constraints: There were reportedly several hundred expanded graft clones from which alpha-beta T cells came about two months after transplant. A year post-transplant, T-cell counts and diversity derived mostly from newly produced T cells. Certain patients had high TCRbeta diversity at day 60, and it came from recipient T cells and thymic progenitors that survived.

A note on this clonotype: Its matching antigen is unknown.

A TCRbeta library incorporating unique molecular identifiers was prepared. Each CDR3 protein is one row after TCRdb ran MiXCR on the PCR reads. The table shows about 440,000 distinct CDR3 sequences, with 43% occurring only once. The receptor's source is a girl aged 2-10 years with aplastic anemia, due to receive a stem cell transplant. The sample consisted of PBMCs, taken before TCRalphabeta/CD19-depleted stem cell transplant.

CDR3 sequence reads: CASSYGTSLQTGELFF. The CDR3 bases are TGTGCCAGCAGCTACGGGACTAGCCTGCAAACCGGGGAGCTGTTTTTT. This chain links TRBV4-2 with TRBJ2-2; 9 nucleotides line up with TRBD2. This CDR3 comprises 16 residues. The V and J ends lost 5 bases and 5 bases, in that order; junction bases with no gene match: 9. Germline V gene data show CDR1 as LGHNA and CDR2 as YNFKEQ.